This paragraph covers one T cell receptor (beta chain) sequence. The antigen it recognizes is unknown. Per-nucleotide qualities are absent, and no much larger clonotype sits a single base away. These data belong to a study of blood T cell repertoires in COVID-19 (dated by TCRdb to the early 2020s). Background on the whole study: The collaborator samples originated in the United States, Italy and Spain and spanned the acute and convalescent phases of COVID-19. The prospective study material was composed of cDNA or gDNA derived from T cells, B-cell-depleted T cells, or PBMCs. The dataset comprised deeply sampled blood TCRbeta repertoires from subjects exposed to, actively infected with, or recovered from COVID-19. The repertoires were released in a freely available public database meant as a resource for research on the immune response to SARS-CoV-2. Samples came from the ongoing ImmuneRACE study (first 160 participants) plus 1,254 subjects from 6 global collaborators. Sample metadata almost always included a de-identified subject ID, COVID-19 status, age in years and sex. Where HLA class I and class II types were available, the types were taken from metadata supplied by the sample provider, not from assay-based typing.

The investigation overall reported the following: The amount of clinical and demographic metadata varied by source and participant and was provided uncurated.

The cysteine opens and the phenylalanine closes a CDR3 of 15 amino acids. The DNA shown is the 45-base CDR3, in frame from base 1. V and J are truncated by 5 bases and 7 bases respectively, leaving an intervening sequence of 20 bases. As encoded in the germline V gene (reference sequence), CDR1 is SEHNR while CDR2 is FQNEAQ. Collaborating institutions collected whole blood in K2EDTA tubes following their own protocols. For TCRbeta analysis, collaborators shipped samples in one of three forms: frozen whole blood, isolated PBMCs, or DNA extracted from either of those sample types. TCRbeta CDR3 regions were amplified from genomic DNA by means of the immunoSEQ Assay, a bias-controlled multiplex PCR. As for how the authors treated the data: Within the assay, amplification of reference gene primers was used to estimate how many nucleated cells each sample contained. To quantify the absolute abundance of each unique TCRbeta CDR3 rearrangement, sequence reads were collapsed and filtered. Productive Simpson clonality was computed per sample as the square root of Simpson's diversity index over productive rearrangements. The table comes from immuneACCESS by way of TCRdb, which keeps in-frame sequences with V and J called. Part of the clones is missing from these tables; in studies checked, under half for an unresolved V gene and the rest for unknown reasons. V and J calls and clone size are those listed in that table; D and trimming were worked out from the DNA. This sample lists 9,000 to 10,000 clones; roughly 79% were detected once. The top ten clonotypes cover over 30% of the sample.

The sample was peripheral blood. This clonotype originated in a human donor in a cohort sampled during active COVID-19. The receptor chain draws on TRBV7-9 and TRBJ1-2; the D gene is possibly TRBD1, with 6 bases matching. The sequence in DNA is TGTGCCAGCAGCGTCCGGGACACCCCTAAGATTGGCTACACCTTC. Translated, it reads CASSVRDTPKIGYTF. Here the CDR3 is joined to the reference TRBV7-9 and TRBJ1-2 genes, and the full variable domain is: DTGVSQNPRHKITKRGQNVTFRCDPISEHNRLYWYRQTLGQGPEFLTYFQNEAQLEKSRLLSDRFSAERPKGSFSTLEIQRTEQGDSAMYLCASSVRDTPKIGYTFGSGTRLTVV.